The 26 T cell receptor beta chains in this list originate from one sample, sequenced in a study of blood T cell repertoires in COVID-19. The method was immunoSEQ multiplex PCR; TCRdb's version includes in-frame clones alone and lacks a portion of them. This table has under 300,000 clones, about 83% appearing once. The sequenced sample consisted of peripheral blood. These receptors originate from a man older than 75 with acute or convalescent COVID-19.

The V and J genes are TRBV9 and TRBJ1-1; 11 bases are shared with TRBD1. This CDR3 has 14 amino acids. CDR1 and CDR2 (germline): SGDLS, YYNGEE. Germline trimming cut 2 bases from V and 6 bases from J; bases unmatched to any gene: 3. The CDR3 nucleotides are TGTGCCAGCAGCGTGCGGGACAGGGGGGCTGAAGCTTTCTTT. Its translation: CASSVRDRGAEAFF.

This sequence joins TRBV5-8 and TRBJ2-7; D gene uncertain. The CDR3 totals 11 residues. The germline V and J ends were trimmed by 2 bases and 10 bases, with 10 bases remaining between them. The germline CDR1 and CDR2 sequences are SGHTS and YDEGEE. The CDR3 sequence is CASSFAPTQYF. CDR3 bases: TGTGCCAGCAGCTTTGCCCCAACACAGTACTTC.

The chain employs TRBV18 and TRBJ1-5, with D perhaps matching TRBD1 (6 bases). The V gene lost 6 bases and the J gene lost 4 bases, with 10 bases spanning the gap. Germline V gives CDR1 KGHSH, CDR2 LQKENI. This CDR3 spans 13 amino acids. In nucleotides, the CDR3 is TGTGCCAGCTCCTCGGACAGAAATCAGCCCCAGCATTTT. It is translated as CASSSDRNQPQHF.

V gene TRBV7-9 combines with J gene TRBJ2-7; weak D call: TRBD2 (7 bases). V was shortened by 5 bases and J by 4 bases, with 15 bases between the two germline ends. The V gene's germline CDR1 is SEHNR and CDR2 FQNEAQ (reference sequence). The CDR3 consists of 14 residues. This CDR3 reads CASSPSGGGYEQYF. In DNA, the CDR3 is TGTGCCAGCAGCCCTAGCGGAGGGGGTTACGAGCAGTACTTC.

This chain joins TRBV28 and TRBJ1-1; the D gene is possibly TRBD1 (5 bases). Per the germline V gene, CDR1 is MDHEN and CDR2 is SYDVKM. The ends were cut back, 6 bases at V and 10 bases at J, with 18 bases in the middle. The CDR3 is made up of 13 amino acids. DNA for the CDR3: TGTGCCAGCAGCCCGGACATCCAGGCGGTAGCTTTCTTT. Protein sequence: CASSPDIQAVAFF.

The rearrangement uses TRBV7-3 and TRBJ2-3; 10 bases agree with TRBD2. This CDR3 is built from 16 residues. Germline V lookup: CDR1 SGHTA, CDR2 FQGTGA. The ends lost 0 bases at V and 6 bases at J; junction bases unmatched: 6. CDR3 bases: TGTGCCAGCAGCTTAACGGCTAGCGGGAGAGGGGATACGCAGTATTTT. Its translation: CASSLTASGRGDTQYF.

The gene calls are TRBV10-3 and TRBJ2-1; a weak D match, TRBD2 (5 bases). Germline lookup yields CDR1 ENHRY and CDR2 SYGVKD. This CDR3 region has 16 residues. Trimming cost V 5 bases and J 0 bases, with 14 bases left between them. The CDR3 is CAISSPGVGSYNEQFF. CDR3 DNA: TGTGCCATCAGTTCACCCGGGGTGGGCTCCTACAATGAGCAGTTCTTC.

The rearrangement links TRBV19 to TRBJ1-2; TRBD1 agrees at 8 bases. This CDR3 is 15 amino acids long. Germline V gene lookup returns CDR1 LNHDA and CDR2 SQIVND (reference sequence). J lost 2 bases, V lost 5 bases, and 7 bases had no gene match. The CDR3 loop reads CASSSQGQANYGYTF. The CDR3 DNA sequence: TGTGCCAGTAGTTCTCAGGGACAGGCGAACTATGGCTACACCTTC.

This chain connects TRBV6-6 to TRBJ1-6, with D tentatively TRBD1 (5 bases). Between the trimmed V and J ends, which lost 4 bases and 1 base, there was a span of 11 bases. The CDR3 has 16 amino acids. Germline CDR1 MNHNY, CDR2 SVGAGI (reference sequence). This CDR3 is CASSFGGGSYNSPLHF. The CDR3 DNA reads as TGTGCCAGCAGTTTTGGGGGGGGGTCCTATAATTCACCCCTCCACTTT.

Worth noting for this clone: In the same sample, other DNA sequences code for this CDR3. This chain connects TRBV4-1 to TRBJ1-3; D may be TRBD1 (5 bases). CDR1 and CDR2 from the germline V gene are MGHRA and YSYEKL. Trimming left V 1 base short and J 4 bases short, with 14 bases between. The CDR3 extends over 16 amino acids. CDR3 sequence: CASSQVGRGAGNTIYF. The CDR3 DNA reads as TGCGCCAGCAGCCAAGTGGGGCGGGGCGCAGGAAACACCATATATTTT.

The chain is built from TRBV5-4 and TRBJ2-5, with 15 bases aligning to TRBD2. The CDR3 runs to 17 residues. J gave up 5 bases and V 0 bases, and 5 bases lay outside the gene matches. The germline V gene encodes CDR1 SGHNT and CDR2 YYREEE (reference sequence). The CDR3 is CASSLAGTSGGRETQYF. Written as DNA, the CDR3 is TGTGCCAGCAGCTTGGCCGGGACTAGCGGGGGGCGGGAGACCCAGTACTTC.

The J gene is TRBJ1-2, the V gene TRBV14; D unclear. Trimming took 4 bases from V and 4 from J, leaving 13 bases between them. The CDR3 has 14 residues. The germline V gene encodes CDR1 SGHDN and CDR2 FVKESK. The CDR3 region is CASSPPGYRYGYTF. CDR3 nucleotide sequence: TGTGCCAGCAGCCCCCCGGGGTATCGCTATGGCTACACCTTC.

The rearrangement uses TRBV6-5 and TRBJ2-7; D possibly corresponds to TRBD2 (6 bases). The germline V gene has CDR1 MNHEY and CDR2 SVGAGI. The CDR3 extends over 12 amino acids. The V gene lost 6 bases and the J gene lost 7 bases, with 13 bases spanning the gap. The CDR3, as DNA: TGTGCCAGCAGGGACGGGGGTTATGAGCAGTACTTC. It yields the protein CASRDGGYEQYF.

The chain employs TRBV7-2 and TRBJ1-5; 12 bases align to TRBD1. There are 18 residues in the CDR3. V gave up 1 base and J gave up 5 bases; unmatched junction bases: 9. Germline V gene sequence: CDR1 SGHTA, CDR2 FQGNSA. CDR3: CASSLGPGTGGLHQPQHF. CDR3 sequence (DNA): TGTGCCAGCAGCTTAGGCCCCGGGACAGGGGGCCTACATCAGCCCCAGCATTTT.

This chain uses TRBV6-1 with TRBJ1-5; D possibly corresponds to TRBD1 (5 bases). Trimming took 3 bases from V and 9 from J, leaving 9 bases between them. The CDR3 extends over 12 amino acids. Germline V lookup: CDR1 MNHNS, CDR2 SASEGT. CDR3 sequence reads: CASSEGGTPQHF. The CDR3 DNA reads TGTGCCAGCAGTGAGGGGGGAACGCCCCAGCATTTT.

The chain combines TRBV4-2 with TRBJ1-4, with D unclear. The V and J ends lost 0 bases and 8 bases respectively, with 10 bases between them. The CDR3 is 14 residues long. Germline values: CDR1 LGHNA, CDR2 YNFKEQ. CDR3 residues: CASSQDGGNEKLFF. In DNA, the CDR3 is TGTGCCAGCAGCCAAGACGGAGGGAACGAAAAACTGTTTTTT.

The chain combines TRBV15 with TRBJ1-4; 9 positions agree with TRBD1. V lost 2 bases and J lost 6; bases outside the gene matches: 7. This CDR3 is 16 amino acids long. Germline V gives CDR1 LNHNV, CDR2 YYDKDF (reference sequence). CDR3 region: CATSRSTGGGDEKLFF. CDR3 nucleotides: TGTGCCACCAGCAGATCAACAGGGGGCGGGGATGAAAAACTGTTTTTT.

This chain uses TRBV28 with TRBJ1-4; a possible D gene is TRBD1 (6 bases). The CDR3 length is 15 residues. The V gene's germline CDR1 is MDHEN and CDR2 SYDVKM. V was cut by 4 bases and J by 5 bases, with 14 bases left in between. The CDR3 sequence is CASSSTDSTNEKLFF. CDR3 nucleotides: TGTGCCAGCAGTTCAACGGACAGTACAAATGAAAAACTGTTTTTT.

This clone was seen only once. The chain couples TRBV7-8 to TRBJ2-1; 9 bases fit TRBD2. The CDR3 is made up of 20 amino acids. Germline V gene sequence: CDR1 SGHVS, CDR2 FQNEAQ. The V gene end was trimmed by 4 bases and the J gene end by 1 base; junction bases not matched to a gene: 17. CDR3 in DNA: TGTGCCAGCAGCTCGACCCGGGGGGGGTTCGGACTAGCGTCCTACAATGAGCAGTTCTTC. Translation: CASSSTRGGFGLASYNEQFF.

The chain links TRBV7-2 to TRBJ2-3; D might be TRBD1 (5 bases). The V end lost 6 bases, the J end lost 2 bases, and 9 bases lay between the germline ends. The CDR3 covers 13 residues. CDR1 and CDR2 from the germline V gene are SGHTA and FQGNSA. DNA of the CDR3: TGTGCCAGCAGGATGACAGACACAGATACGCAGTATTTT. It encodes CASRMTDTDTQYF.

The rearrangement links TRBV18 to TRBJ1-3; 7 bases are shared with TRBD1. The V segment lost 3 bases and the J segment 0 bases; nucleotides outside the gene matches: 8. CDR3 length equals 17 residues. CDR1 and CDR2 from the germline V gene are KGHSH and LQKENI. The CDR3, as DNA: TGTGCCAGCTCACCCCCGGGACAGAGGATCTCTGGAAACACCATATATTTT. As protein: CASSPPGQRISGNTIYF.

The chain employs TRBV19 and TRBJ1-5; no definite D call. Trimming shortened V by 7 bases and J by 3 bases, and 16 bases separated the two germline ends. Germline values: CDR1 LNHDA, CDR2 SQIVND (reference sequence). This CDR3 spans 15 amino acids. The DNA of the CDR3 is TGTGCCAGTAATAGAAACCAGGTGACCAATCAGCCCCAGCATTTT. Encoded protein: CASNRNQVTNQPQHF.

The V call is TRBV11-2, the J call TRBJ1-2, with 8 nucleotides matching TRBD1. Germline lookup yields CDR1 SGHAT and CDR2 FQNNGV. The trim removed 5 bases at V and 4 bases at J, leaving 12 bases unmatched. This CDR3 region has 16 residues. Written as DNA, the CDR3 is TGTGCCAGCAGCCCTTCCCGGACAGGGTGGACCTATGGCTACACCTTC. Translation gives CASSPSRTGWTYGYTF.

The gene calls are TRBV28 and TRBJ1-3, with 7 bases that match TRBD1. In germline, CDR1 is MDHEN, CDR2 SYDVKM. This CDR3 is 18 amino acids long. The V segment lost 5 bases and the J segment 0 bases; nucleotides outside the gene matches: 13. CDR3 region: CASSPQRNRGPSGNTIYF. In DNA, the CDR3 is TGTGCCAGCAGTCCCCAAAGAAACAGGGGTCCCTCTGGAAACACCATATATTTT.

The V call is TRBV7-2, the J call TRBJ1-4; 11 bases fit TRBD1. The germline gives CDR1 SGHTA, CDR2 FQGNSA. The CDR3 totals 15 residues. Losses at the gene ends were 5 bases for V and 8 bases for J; bases not matched to a gene: 7. The CDR3 is CASSLVGQGDEKLFF. In DNA form, the CDR3 reads TGTGCCAGCAGCCTAGTGGGACAGGGGGACGAAAAACTGTTTTTT.

The V call is TRBV11-3, the J call TRBJ2-5, with TRBD1 matching 7 bases. The CDR3 is 13 amino acids. The germline gives CDR1 SGHNT, CDR2 YENEEA. V gave up 4 bases and J gave up 5 bases; unmatched junction bases: 4. This chain's CDR3 is CASSSGQRETQYF. The CDR3 DNA sequence: TGTGCCAGCAGCTCGGGACAGAGGGAGACCCAGTACTTC.